This T cell receptor (beta chain) was obtained from a study of blood T cell repertoires in COVID-19. The overall study: The United States, Italy and Spain provided the acute and convalescent COVID-19 samples. The cDNA or gDNA used as material had been derived from T cells, B-cell-depleted T cells, or PBMCs.

Only in-frame clones appear in the TCRdb table, and some are missing; sequencing was by immunoSEQ multiplex PCR. The sample contains 300,000 or so clones, more than 70% of which appear only once. V was clipped by 2 bases and J by 1 base, with 11 bases between them. The CDR3 is made up of 15 amino acids. The germline V gene encodes CDR1 MNHNS and CDR2 SASEGT. This receptor was taken from a man aged 18 to 29 who had recovered from COVID-19. The chain recombines TRBV6-1 with TRBJ2-5; weak D call: TRBD2 (5 bases). Sequenced: peripheral blood. Here the CDR3 reads CASSENRGSQETQYF. CDR3 coding DNA: TGTGCCAGCAGTGAAAACCGAGGGTCCCAAGAGACCCAGTACTTC.